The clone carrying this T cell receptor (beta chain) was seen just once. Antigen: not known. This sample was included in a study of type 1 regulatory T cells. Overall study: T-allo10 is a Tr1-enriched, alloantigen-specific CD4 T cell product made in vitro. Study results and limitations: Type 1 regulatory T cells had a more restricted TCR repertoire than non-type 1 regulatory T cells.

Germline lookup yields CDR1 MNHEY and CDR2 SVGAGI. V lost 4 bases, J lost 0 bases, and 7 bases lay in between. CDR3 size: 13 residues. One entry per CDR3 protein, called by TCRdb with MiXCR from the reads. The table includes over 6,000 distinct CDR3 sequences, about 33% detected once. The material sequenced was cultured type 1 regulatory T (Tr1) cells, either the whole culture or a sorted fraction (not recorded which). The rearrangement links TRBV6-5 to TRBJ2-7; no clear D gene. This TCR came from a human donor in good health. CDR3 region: CASSLGRSYEQYF. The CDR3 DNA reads TGTGCCAGCAGTTTAGGGCGCTCCTACGAGCAGTACTTC.